These T cell receptor beta chains were read from a single sample in a study of human versus mouse CDR3 diversity and MHC coevolution. Measured with immunoSEQ multiplex PCR; TCRdb has only the in-frame clones, and not every one. The data hold approximately 81,000 clones, with about 94% observed a single time. Sequencing was done on a sample of naive CD4+ T cells from blood. These receptors all stem from a person aged 25 to 75 in good health. Each CDR3 is given with its conserved first and last residue. A D gene is named only where the DNA matches it firmly. A row's size may be missing; if present it is once, few, many or a size class.

cdr3_aa: CASSPTRANEKLFF; cdr3_nt: TGTGCCAGCTCACCAACCAGGGCCAATGAAAAACTGTTTTTT; d_call: -; clone_size: few; j_call: TRBJ1-4; v_call: TRBV18
cdr3_aa: CASSRGPTSGILNEKLFF; cdr3_nt: TGTGCCAGCAGCCGTGGCCCAACATCCGGGATCCTAAATGAAAAACTGTTTTTT; d_call: -; clone_size: -; j_call: TRBJ1-4; v_call: TRBV7-6
cdr3_aa: CASSLQGINTEAFF; cdr3_nt: TGCGCCAGCAGCTTACAGGGCATCAACACTGAAGCTTTCTTT; d_call: -; clone_size: -; j_call: TRBJ1-1; v_call: TRBV5-1
cdr3_aa: CASSTTGFHQETQYF; cdr3_nt: TGCGCCAGCAGCACCACAGGATTCCACCAAGAGACCCAGTACTTC; d_call: -; clone_size: -; j_call: TRBJ2-5; v_call: TRBV5-1
cdr3_aa: CASSFWQVNQPQHF; cdr3_nt: TGTGCCAGCAGCTTTTGGCAGGTCAATCAGCCCCAGCATTTT; d_call: -; clone_size: -; j_call: TRBJ1-5; v_call: TRBV7-2
cdr3_aa: CASSVQGTSDNEQFF; cdr3_nt: TGTGCCAGCAGCGTACAGGGGACTAGCGATAATGAGCAGTTCTTC; d_call: TRBD2; clone_size: -; j_call: TRBJ2-1; v_call: TRBV9
cdr3_aa: CSVITREGSYNEQFF; cdr3_nt: TGCAGCGTAATCACGCGGGAGGGTTCCTACAATGAGCAGTTCTTC; d_call: TRBD2; clone_size: -; j_call: TRBJ2-1; v_call: TRBV29-1
cdr3_aa: CASSSPPGGKAKNIQYF; cdr3_nt: TGTGCCAGCAGTTCCCCCCCAGGGGGGAAAGCCAAAAACATTCAGTACTTC; d_call: -; clone_size: -; j_call: TRBJ2-4; v_call: TRBV2
cdr3_aa: CASSAQGSEWQPQHF; cdr3_nt: TGTGCCAGCAGTGCCCAGGGATCGGAGTGGCAGCCCCAGCATTTT; d_call: -; clone_size: -; j_call: TRBJ1-5; v_call: TRBV6-1
cdr3_aa: CASSFEQGVAFF; cdr3_nt: TGTGCCAGCAGCTTCGAACAGGGCGTAGCTTTCTTT; d_call: -; clone_size: -; j_call: TRBJ1-1; v_call: TRBV7-2